This TCR beta chain appears in the sequencing data of a study of cytomegalovirus exposure and HLA in healthy donors. The CDR3 length is 16 residues. Germline V gene sequence: CDR1 SGDLS, CDR2 YYNGEE. The V and J ends lost 3 bases and 5 bases respectively, with 18 bases between them. As concerns this clone: Its specificity is unknown.

Study outcomes and limitations: A list of roughly 160 TCR beta chains associated with cytomegalovirus was given. Rarity marked most TCR sequences, yet some public TCRs occurred in many donors.

Generated by immunoSEQ multiplex PCR, the TCRdb table keeps only in-frame clones and is missing some. The sample has approximately 270,000 clones; about 90% are singletons. The donors were members of the validation cohort, which comprised roughly 120 subjects and was separate from the first cohort of roughly 700 subjects. Sequenced sample: PBMCs. The J gene is TRBJ1-5, the V gene TRBV9, with a weak D call TRBD1 (5 bases). The clonotype comes from a man between 18 and 35 years old in good health and CMV-seropositive. For the CDR3, the DNA is TGTGCCAGCAGCGCAGGCGGGGGAGGAAGCGATCAGCCCCAGCATTTT. Translating it yields CASSAGGGGSDQPQHF.